These 15 T cell receptor beta chains originate from one sample sequenced in a study of blood T cell repertoires in COVID-19. Repertoires were generated with immunoSEQ multiplex PCR, while TCRdb's copy carries only in-frame clones and drops some. The sample holds fewer than 400,000 clones; approximately 83% are singletons and the top ten take 2.2%. What was sequenced was PBMCs or T cells enriched from blood (not recorded which). These receptors originate from a man aged 25-45 years who had recovered from COVID-19.

The chain has TRBV7-3 and TRBJ2-3; 13 nucleotides line up with TRBD2. Trimming took 5 bases from V and 6 from J; bases not matched to a gene: 5. Germline CDR1 SGHTA, CDR2 FQGTGA. The CDR3 has 15 amino acids. The CDR3 is CASSRTSGGADTQYF. In DNA form, the CDR3 reads TGTGCCAGCAGCCGTACTAGCGGGGGGGCGGATACGCAGTATTTT. The full variable domain, completed using reference TRBV7-3 and TRBJ2-3, is GAGVSQTPSNKVTEKGKYVELRCDPISGHTALYWYRQSLGQGPEFLIYFQGTGAADDSGLPNDRFFAVRPEGSVSTLKIQRTERGDSAVYLCASSRTSGGADTQYFGPGTRLTVL.

This clone was seen a single time. The chain carries TRBV7-6 and TRBJ1-3; D remains unclear. From germline, CDR1 is SGHVS and CDR2 FNYEAQ. CDR3 length equals 14 residues. V lost 5 bases to trimming and J lost 0 bases, with 8 bases between them. In DNA, the CDR3 is TGTGCCAGCAGCGAGACAAGCTCTGGAAACACCATATATTTT. This codes for CASSETSSGNTIYF.

Here the CDR3 reads CASSLRVGRPDTQYF. For the CDR3, the DNA is TGTGCCAGCAGCTTAAGGGTCGGGAGGCCAGATACGCAGTATTTT. The chain has TRBV11-3 and TRBJ2-3; the match to TRBD2 covers 7 bases. CDR3 length: 15 residues. Germline CDR1 SGHNT, CDR2 YENEEA. V lost 2 bases and J lost 4; bases outside the gene matches: 6.

This chain connects TRBV3-1 (or the pseudogene TRBV3-2) to TRBJ2-5; no reliable D call. CDR3 size: 11 residues. CDR1 and CDR2 from the germline V gene are LGHDT and YNNKEL (reference sequence). Deletions cut 6 bases from V and 6 bases from J, with 8 bases between. The CDR3 DNA is TGTGCCAGCAGGGAGATACAGACCCAGTACTTC. Its translation is CASREIQTQYF.

The V and J genes are TRBV6-1 and TRBJ1-1, with D possibly TRBD1 on 5 matching bases. The CDR3 spans 19 residues. Germline V gene lookup returns CDR1 MNHNS and CDR2 SASEGT. Trimming left V 0 bases short and J 1 base short, with 21 bases between. The CDR3 is CASSEALRGGWIRNTEAFF. As DNA, the CDR3 is TGTGCCAGCAGTGAAGCGCTTCGGGGGGGATGGATAAGGAACACTGAAGCTTTCTTT.

The chain links TRBV9 to TRBJ2-5; 7 nucleotides align to TRBD2. This CDR3 comprises 14 residues. Germline-derived CDR1 and CDR2 are SGDLS and YYNGEE. The V and J ends lost 4 bases and 3 bases, in that order; junction bases with no gene match: 6. CDR3 loop: CASSPLGGKETQYF. CDR3 nucleotides: TGTGCCAGCAGCCCCCTGGGGGGGAAAGAGACCCAGTACTTC.

The chain has TRBV7-3 and TRBJ2-3, with 13 nucleotides matching TRBD2. CDR1 SGHTA and CDR2 FQGTGA come from the germline V gene. The CDR3 has 18 amino acids. V lost 4 bases, J lost 2 bases, and 9 bases stayed unmatched. The CDR3 DNA sequence: TGTGCCAGCAGCTCACCCCGGACTAGCGGGGGAATCACAGATACGCAGTATTTT. It specifies CASSSPRTSGGITDTQYF.

This clone was seen only once. This sequence joins TRBV9 and TRBJ2-7; no definite D call. Germline CDR1 and CDR2: SGDLS and YYNGEE. The length of the CDR3 is 14 residues. With 0 bases removed from V and 2 bases from J, the gap between germline ends came to 9 bases. CDR3 protein: CASSVDHRTYEQYF. In nucleotides, the CDR3 is TGTGCCAGCAGCGTAGATCACAGAACCTACGAGCAGTACTTC. Complete variable domain (other parts from reference TRBV9 and TRBJ2-7): DSGVTQTPKHLITATGQRVTLRCSPRSGDLSVYWYQQSLDQGLQFLIQYYNGEERAKGNILERFSAQQFPDLHSELNLSSLELGDSALYFCASSVDHRTYEQYFGPGTRLTVT.

The chain couples TRBV7-5 to TRBJ2-3; TRBD2, the table's D call, was not compared with the DNA. TRBV7-5 constitutes a pseudogene. CDR3 length equals 10 residues. The CDR3 loop reads CASPGGLKYF. Written as DNA, the CDR3 is TGTGCCTCCCCGGGGGGGTTGAAGTATTTT.

J is TRBJ2-1 and V is TRBV4-3; tentatively, D is TRBD2 (7 bases). The V and J ends lost 0 bases and 9 bases respectively, with 12 bases between them. CDR1 LGHNA and CDR2 YSLEER come from the germline V gene. The CDR3 consists of 14 residues. CDR3 residues: CASSQDRGAGEQFF. The CDR3 nucleotides are TGCGCCAGCAGCCAAGATCGGGGGGCGGGTGAGCAGTTCTTC.

V is TRBV7-3 and J is TRBJ2-1; 9 positions agree with TRBD2. Unmatched junction bases numbered 4, after V lost 5 bases and J lost 2 bases. The CDR3 has 15 amino acids. Germline assignment: CDR1 SGHTA and CDR2 FQGTGA. CDR3: CASSPAGGTYNEQFF. Here the CDR3 DNA reads TGTGCCAGCAGCCCCGCGGGAGGGACCTACAATGAGCAGTTCTTC.

This chain connects TRBV5-1 to TRBJ1-1; 7 bases are a match to TRBD1. After removal of 1 base from V and 2 bases from J, the junction contained 5 bases not matched to a gene. Per the germline V gene, CDR1 is SGHRS and CDR2 is YFSETQ. This CDR3 has 15 amino acids. Here the CDR3 reads CASSLMTGSNTEAFF. The CDR3 DNA reads as TGCGCCAGCAGCTTGATGACAGGGAGCAACACTGAAGCTTTCTTT.

V and J are TRBV5-1 and TRBJ2-2; D is ambiguous. The CDR3 is made up of 13 amino acids. Trimming pared 4 bases from V and 1 base from J, leaving 5 bases between. Germline-derived CDR1 and CDR2 are SGHRS and YFSETQ. The CDR3 is CASSPGNTGELFF. The CDR3 nucleotides read TGCGCCAGCAGCCCCGGGAACACCGGGGAGCTGTTTTTT.

The chain is built from TRBV2 and TRBJ1-2, with D uncertain. The CDR3 is 12 amino acids. V shed 4 bases and J shed 8 bases, with 11 bases lying between them. Germline CDR1 reads SNHLY; CDR2 reads FYNNEI. The DNA of the CDR3 is TGTGCCAGCAGTGTCCCCGGGTCGGGCTACACCTTC. Residues: CASSVPGSGYTF.

This chain joins TRBV2 and TRBJ1-1; TRBD1 might be the D (5 bases). The CDR3 covers 14 residues. Trimming took 4 bases from V and 3 from J, leaving 12 bases between them. Germline values: CDR1 SNHLY, CDR2 FYNNEI. The DNA of the CDR3 is TGTGCCAGCAGTGTTGGAGGGGATGACACTGAAGCTTTCTTT. Protein product: CASSVGGDDTEAFF.